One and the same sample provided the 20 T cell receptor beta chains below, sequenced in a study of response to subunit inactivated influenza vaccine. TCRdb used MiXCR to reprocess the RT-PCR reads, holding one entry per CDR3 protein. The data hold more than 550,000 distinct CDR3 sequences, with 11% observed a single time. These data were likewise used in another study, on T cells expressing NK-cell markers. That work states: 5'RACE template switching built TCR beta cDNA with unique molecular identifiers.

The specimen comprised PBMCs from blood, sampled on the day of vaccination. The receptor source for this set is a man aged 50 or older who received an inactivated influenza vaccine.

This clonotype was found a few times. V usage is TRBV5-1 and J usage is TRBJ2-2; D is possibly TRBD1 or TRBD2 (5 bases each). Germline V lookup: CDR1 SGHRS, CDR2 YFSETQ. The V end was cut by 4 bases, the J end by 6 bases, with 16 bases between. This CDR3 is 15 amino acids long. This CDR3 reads CASSGTGTKSGELFF. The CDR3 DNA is TGCGCCAGCAGCGGAACCGGGACCAAATCCGGGGAGCTGTTTTTT.

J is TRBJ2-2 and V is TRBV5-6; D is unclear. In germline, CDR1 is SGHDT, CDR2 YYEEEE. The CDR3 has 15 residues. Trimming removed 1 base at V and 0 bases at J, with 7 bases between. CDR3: CASSLQYSNTGELFF. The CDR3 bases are TGTGCCAGCAGCTTGCAGTACTCGAACACCGGGGAGCTGTTTTTT.

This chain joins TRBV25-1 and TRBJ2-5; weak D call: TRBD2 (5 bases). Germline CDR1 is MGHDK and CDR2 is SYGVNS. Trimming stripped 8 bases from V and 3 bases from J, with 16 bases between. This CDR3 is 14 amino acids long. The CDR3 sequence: CASQPHGMEETQYF. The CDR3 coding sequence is TGTGCCAGCCAACCCCACGGGATGGAAGAGACCCAGTACTTC.

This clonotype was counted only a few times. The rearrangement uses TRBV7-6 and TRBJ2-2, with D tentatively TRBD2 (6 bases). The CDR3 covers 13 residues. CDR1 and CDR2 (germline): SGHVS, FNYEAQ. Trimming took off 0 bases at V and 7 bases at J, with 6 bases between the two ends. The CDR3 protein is CASSLAEGGELFF. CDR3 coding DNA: TGTGCCAGCAGCTTAGCGGAGGGCGGGGAGCTGTTTTTT.

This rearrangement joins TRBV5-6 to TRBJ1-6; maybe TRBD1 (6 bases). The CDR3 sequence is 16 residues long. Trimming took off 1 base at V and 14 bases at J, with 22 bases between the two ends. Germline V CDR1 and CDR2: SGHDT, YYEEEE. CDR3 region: CASSLPGQPKGKTLHF. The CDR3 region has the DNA TGTGCCAGCAGCTTGCCCGGACAGCCGAAGGGGAAGACCCTCCACTTT.

The CDR3: CSVSIGHTQYF. Written as DNA, the CDR3 is TGCAGCGTATCGATAGGGCATACGCAGTATTTT. The chain uses TRBV29-1 and TRBJ2-3, with D unclear. CDR3 length: 11 residues. Germline V gene sequence: CDR1 SQVTM, CDR2 ANQGSEA. The V end lost 6 bases, the J end lost 7 bases, and 11 bases lay between the germline ends.

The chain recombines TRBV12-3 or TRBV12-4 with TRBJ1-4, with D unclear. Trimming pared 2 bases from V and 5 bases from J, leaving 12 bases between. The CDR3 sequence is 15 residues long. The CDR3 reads CASSLSSRGNEKLFF. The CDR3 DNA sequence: TGTGCCAGCAGTTTATCTTCGCGAGGGAATGAAAAACTGTTTTTT.

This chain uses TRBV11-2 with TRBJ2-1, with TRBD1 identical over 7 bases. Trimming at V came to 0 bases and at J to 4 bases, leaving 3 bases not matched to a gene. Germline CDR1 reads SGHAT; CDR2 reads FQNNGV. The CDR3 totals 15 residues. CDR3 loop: CASSLDGGQYNEQFF. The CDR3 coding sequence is TGTGCCAGCAGCTTAGATGGGGGACAGTACAATGAGCAGTTCTTC. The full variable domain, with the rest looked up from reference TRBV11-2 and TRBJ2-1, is EAGVAQSPRYKIIEKRQSVAFWCNPISGHATLYWYQQILGQGPKLLIQFQNNGVVDDSQLPKDRFSAERLKGVDSTLKIQPAKLEDSAVYLCASSLDGGQYNEQFFGPGTRLTVL.

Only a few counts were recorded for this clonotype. The CDR3 sequence: CASSPPGPSSSPLHF. Written as DNA, the CDR3 is TGTGCCAGCAGCCCACCGGGGCCGAGCAGTTCACCCCTCCACTTT. This chain connects TRBV3-1 to TRBJ1-6; weak D call: TRBD1 (5 bases). The CDR3 is 15 residues long. The ends were cut back, 4 bases at V and 9 bases at J, with 16 bases in the middle. In germline, CDR1 is LGHDT, CDR2 YNNKEL (reference sequence).

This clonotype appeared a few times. The CDR3 DNA sequence: TGTGCCAGCAGCGCGAGCGACAGGGGGGTGAATCAGCCCCAGCATTTT. Translating it yields CASSASDRGVNQPQHF. The genes are TRBV7-8 and TRBJ1-5; 9 bases are a match to TRBD1. The germline CDR1 and CDR2 sequences are SGHVS and FQNEAQ. Trimming took 5 bases from V and 4 from J; bases not matched to a gene: 9. The CDR3 has 16 residues.

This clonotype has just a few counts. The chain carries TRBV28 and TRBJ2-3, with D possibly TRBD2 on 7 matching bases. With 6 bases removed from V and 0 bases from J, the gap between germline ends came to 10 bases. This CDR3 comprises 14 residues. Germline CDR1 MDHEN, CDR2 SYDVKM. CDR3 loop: CASSRGASTDTQYF. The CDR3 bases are TGTGCCAGCAGCCGGGGGGCTAGCACAGATACGCAGTATTTT.

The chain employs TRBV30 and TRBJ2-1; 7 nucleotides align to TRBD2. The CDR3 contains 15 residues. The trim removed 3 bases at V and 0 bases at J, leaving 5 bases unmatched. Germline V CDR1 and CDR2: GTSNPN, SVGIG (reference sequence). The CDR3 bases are TGTGCCTGGAGCCCCACGGGGGGCTCCTACAATGAGCAGTTCTTC. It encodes CAWSPTGGSYNEQFF.

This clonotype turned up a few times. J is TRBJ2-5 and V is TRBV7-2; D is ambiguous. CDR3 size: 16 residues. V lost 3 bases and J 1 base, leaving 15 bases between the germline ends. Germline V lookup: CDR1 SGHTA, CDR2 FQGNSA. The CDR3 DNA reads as TGTGCCAGCAGCTTGGGGTCCGTATGGGCCCAAGAGACCCAGTACTTC. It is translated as CASSLGSVWAQETQYF.

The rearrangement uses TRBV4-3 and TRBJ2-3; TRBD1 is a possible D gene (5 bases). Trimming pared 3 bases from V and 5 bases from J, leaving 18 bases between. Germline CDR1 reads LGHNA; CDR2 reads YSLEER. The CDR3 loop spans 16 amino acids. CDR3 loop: CASSQLVRGLGDTQYF. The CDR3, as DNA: TGCGCCAGCAGCCAGCTAGTAAGGGGCCTAGGAGATACGCAGTATTTT.

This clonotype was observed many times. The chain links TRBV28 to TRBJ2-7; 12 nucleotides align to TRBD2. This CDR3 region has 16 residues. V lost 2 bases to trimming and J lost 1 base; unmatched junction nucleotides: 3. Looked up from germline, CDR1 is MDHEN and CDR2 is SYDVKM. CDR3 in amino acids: CASSLTSGRLSYEQYF. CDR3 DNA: TGTGCCAGCAGTTTAACTAGCGGGAGGTTGTCCTACGAGCAGTACTTC.

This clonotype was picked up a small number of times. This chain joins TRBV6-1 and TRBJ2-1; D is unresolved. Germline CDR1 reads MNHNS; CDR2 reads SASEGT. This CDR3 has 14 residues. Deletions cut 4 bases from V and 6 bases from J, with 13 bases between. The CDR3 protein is CASSGQLSVNEQFF. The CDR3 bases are TGTGCCAGCAGTGGACAACTTTCTGTCAATGAGCAGTTCTTC.

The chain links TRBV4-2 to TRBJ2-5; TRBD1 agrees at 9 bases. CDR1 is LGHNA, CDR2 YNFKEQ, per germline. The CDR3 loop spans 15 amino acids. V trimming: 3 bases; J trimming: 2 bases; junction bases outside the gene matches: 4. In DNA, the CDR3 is TGTGCCAGCAGCCACCCTGGACAGGGGCAAGAGACCCAGTACTTC. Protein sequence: CASSHPGQGQETQYF.

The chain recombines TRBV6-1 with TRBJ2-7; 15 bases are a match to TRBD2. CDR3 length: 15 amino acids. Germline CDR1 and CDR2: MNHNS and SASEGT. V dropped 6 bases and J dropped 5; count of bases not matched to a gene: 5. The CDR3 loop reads CASRGLAGGLDEQYF. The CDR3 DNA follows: TGTGCCAGCAGGGGACTAGCGGGGGGCCTCGACGAGCAGTACTTC.

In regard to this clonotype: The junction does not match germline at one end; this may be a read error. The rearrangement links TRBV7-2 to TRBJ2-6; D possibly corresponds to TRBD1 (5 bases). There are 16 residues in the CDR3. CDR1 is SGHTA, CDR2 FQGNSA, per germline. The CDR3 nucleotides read TGTGCCAGCAGCCCCCCTGGGCTCTCTGGGGCCAAGGTCCTGACTTTC. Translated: CASSPPGLSGAKVLTF. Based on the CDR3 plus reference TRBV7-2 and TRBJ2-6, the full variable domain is GAGVSQSPSNKVTEKGKDVELRCDPISGHTALYWYRQSLGQGLEFLIYFQGNSAPDKSGLPSDRFSAERTGGSVSTLTIQRTQQEDSAVYLCASSPPGLSGAKVLTFGAGSRLTVL.

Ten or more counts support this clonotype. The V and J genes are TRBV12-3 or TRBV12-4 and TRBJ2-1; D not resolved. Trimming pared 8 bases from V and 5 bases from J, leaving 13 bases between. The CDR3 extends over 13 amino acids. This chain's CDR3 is CASSGALDNEQFF. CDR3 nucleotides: TGTGCCAGCTCCGGCGCACTCGACAATGAGCAGTTCTTC.